This TCR beta chain was obtained from a study of T cells after posttransplantation cyclophosphamide. Sequencing used immunoSEQ multiplex PCR; TCRdb keeps in-frame clones, though not all of them. The top ten clones hold around 0.1% of a sample with about 32,000 clones, 90% to 95% of them seen once. Cells defined as naive were viable CD3+CD4+ or CD3+CD8+ and CCR7+CD45RA+CD45RO-CD95-CD27+CD28+. Germline loops: CDR1 SGHDN, CDR2 FVKESK. The CDR3 runs 15 residues. The ends were cut back, 4 bases at V and 8 bases at J, with 17 bases in the middle. This receptor was obtained from a man aged 25 to 40 in good health and a related stem cell transplant donor. Material for sequencing was naive CD4+ T cells sorted from blood. The rearrangement links TRBV14 to TRBJ1-4; a possible D gene is TRBD1 (5 bases). CDR3 sequence: CASSPKGDTREKLFF. The CDR3 DNA sequence: TGTGCCAGCAGCCCTAAAGGGGATACAAGGGAAAAACTGTTTTTT.